This T cell receptor beta chain came from a study of metastatic and nonmetastatic thyroid tumors. Study as a whole: Blood and tumor or nodule tissue repertoires from malignant and benign thyroid patients were compared. Overall study findings and caveats: Malignant thyroid tumors reportedly exceeded benign nodules significantly in TCR beta diversity, with the difference appearing in blood and tumor.

This clone is termed medium-sized. Antigen: not known. This CDR3 comprises 15 residues. V was pared by 6 bases and J by 7 bases, with 9 bases of the junction left unmatched. Germline V gene lookup returns CDR1 MNHNS and CDR2 SASEGT. Per the authors' pipeline: To classify distant metastasis in papillary thyroid cancer, a model was built from CDR3 differences across clinicopathological groups. TCRdb ran MiXCR on the PCR reads. The V and J calls follow TCRdb's processing rather than the paper's. This table holds thousands of clones, around 30% found once. No treatment of any kind had been given to any patient before thyroid surgery.

This sequence joins TRBV6-1 and TRBJ2-1; 10 bases match TRBD2. The specimen was tumor tissue. The origin of this receptor is a female donor with papillary thyroid cancer or a benign thyroid nodule (not recorded which). Some clones in this sample may be carry-over from other donors' samples. Written as DNA, the CDR3 is TGTGCCAGCAGCCTACTAGCGGGGTCTTATAATGAGCAGTTCTTC. Protein: CASSLLAGSYNEQFF.